The rows below give T cell receptor beta chains drawn from one sample of a study of blood T cell repertoires in COVID-19. Profiling relied on immunoSEQ multiplex PCR, and the TCRdb table lists in-frame clones only, not all of them. The profile covers about 160,000 clones, with less than 85% appearing a single time and around 8.1% taken by the ten largest. Sequenced input: peripheral blood. The receptors come from an older woman with COVID-19, enrolled during active disease. Each CDR3 is given with its conserved first and last residue. D genes are given only for firm matches. Size is omitted from some rows. Given values are once, few, many or a class for expanded clones.

>-|once|TRBV4-1|TRBJ1-1
CASSPQGQEGEAFF
TGCGCCAGCAGCCCCCAGGGTCAGGAAGGTGAAGCTTTCTTT
>-|-|TRBV4-1|TRBJ2-3
CASSQGSTSTDTQYF
TGCGCCAGCAGCCAAGGGAGCACTAGCACAGATACGCAGTATTTT
>-|-|TRBV28|TRBJ2-7
CASSSPGGSGYEQYF
TGTGCCAGCAGTTCGCCCGGTGGTAGCGGCTACGAGCAGTACTTC
>-|-|TRBV2|TRBJ2-2
CASKATRTGELFF
TGTGCCAGCAAGGCTACGAGGACCGGGGAGCTGTTTTTT
>-|-|TRBV2|TRBJ1-6
CASSEEDMKLNSPLHF
TGTGCCAGCAGTGAAGAGGACATGAAACTTAATTCACCCCTCCACTTT
>-|-|TRBV28|TRBJ1-1
CASIERVGFLNTEAFF
TGTGCCAGCATAGAGAGGGTTGGCTTCTTGAACACTGAAGCTTTCTTT
>TRBD1|-|TRBV30|TRBJ2-3
CAWTRGHRTQYF
TGTGCCTGGACTAGGGGGCATCGGACGCAGTATTTT
>-|-|TRBV6-5|TRBJ2-2
CASSYRRLNTGELFF
TGTGCCAGCAGTTATAGGAGGCTGAACACCGGGGAGCTGTTTTTT
>-|-|TRBV6-5|TRBJ1-5
CASRLGGGWNQPQHF
TGTGCCAGCAGACTCGGGGGGGGATGGAATCAGCCCCAGCATTTT
>TRBD1|-|TRBV5-1|TRBJ2-2
CASSLGQGLGELFF
TGCGCCAGCAGCTTGGGACAGGGGCTCGGGGAGCTGTTTTTT
>-|-|TRBV3-1/TRBV3-2|TRBJ1-3
CASSQIGVHSSGNTIYF
TGTGCCAGCAGCCAGATAGGGGTGCACAGCTCTGGAAACACCATATATTTT
>-|-|TRBV7-2|TRBJ2-2
CASSLGRGSGELFF
TGTGCCAGCAGCTTAGGTCGGGGTTCCGGGGAGCTGTTTTTT
>TRBD1|-|TRBV18|TRBJ1-2
CASSPAGTEKFYGYTF
TGTGCCAGCTCACCGGCCGGGACAGAGAAATTCTATGGCTACACCTTC
>-|-|TRBV7-8|TRBJ1-1
CASSVTSTLLNTEAFF
TGTGCCAGCAGCGTAACCTCGACACTCCTGAACACTGAAGCTTTCTTT
>-|-|TRBV30|TRBJ2-3
CAWSSDSTIVRDTQYF
TGTGCCTGGAGTTCGGACTCCACCATAGTGAGGGATACGCAGTATTTT
>-|-|TRBV5-4|TRBJ2-1
CASSLGRRVSYNEQFF
TGTGCCAGCAGCTTGGGTCGGCGGGTCTCCTACAATGAGCAGTTCTTC
>TRBD2|-|TRBV5-1|TRBJ2-5
CASSLATSGRQETQYF
TGCGCCAGCAGCTTGGCCACTAGCGGGAGGCAAGAGACCCAGTACTTC
>-|-|TRBV30|TRBJ1-6
CAWSVGQYNSPLHF
TGTGCCTGGAGTGTTGGGCAGTATAATTCACCCCTCCACTTT
>-|-|TRBV2|TRBJ1-2
CASSEGQRGYTF
TGTGCCAGCAGTGAAGGGCAGCGGGGCTACACCTTC
>TRBD1|-|TRBV6-1|TRBJ1-5
CASSEGRGLGNQPQHF
TGTGCCAGCAGTGAAGGCAGGGGGCTCGGTAATCAGCCCCAGCATTTT
>-|-|TRBV7-2|TRBJ1-3
CASSLASLGNSGNTIYF
TGTGCCAGCAGCTTAGCGTCCCTCGGTAACTCTGGAAACACCATATATTTT
>TRBD1|-|TRBV19|TRBJ1-2
CASSIRGTGYGYTF
TGTGCCAGTAGTATCCGTGGGACAGGATACGGCTACACCTTC
>TRBD1|once|TRBV30|TRBJ1-5
CAWSVGQGGGQPQHF
TGTGCCTGGAGTGTAGGGCAGGGGGGAGGACAGCCCCAGCATTTT
>TRBD1|-|TRBV7-2|TRBJ2-2
CASSLAGTGNTGELFF
TGTGCCAGCAGCCTGGCCGGGACAGGGAACACCGGGGAGCTGTTTTTT
>-|-|TRBV7-9|TRBJ1-1
CASSLRRRSENTEAFF
TGTGCCAGCAGCTTAAGGCGCAGGTCGGAGAACACTGAAGCTTTCTTT
>-|-|TRBV6-5|TRBJ2-7
CASSYSSRYEQYF
TGTGCCAGCAGTTACTCGAGCCGCTACGAGCAGTACTTC
>TRBD1|-|TRBV5-1|TRBJ2-1
CASSRGPGQGANEQFF
TGCGCCAGCAGCCGGGGGCCGGGACAGGGGGCGAATGAGCAGTTCTTC
>-|-|TRBV12-3/TRBV12-4|TRBJ1-2
CASSFGRGNGYTF
TGTGCCAGCAGTTTCGGCAGGGGTAATGGCTACACCTTC
>-|-|TRBV7-2|TRBJ1-2
CASSLAPGSSGYGYTF
TGTGCCAGCAGCTTAGCGCCCGGCTCTTCAGGCTATGGCTACACCTTC
>-|-|TRBV28|TRBJ2-5
CASTTSQETQYF
TGTGCCAGTACTACATCTCAAGAGACCCAGTACTTC
>-|-|TRBV18|TRBJ2-1
CASRIGTLNNEQFF
TGTGCCAGCCGGATCGGGACACTTAACAATGAGCAGTTCTTC
>-|-|TRBV30|TRBJ1-6
CAWTTGLNSPLHF
TGTGCCTGGACTACGGGTCTGAATTCACCCCTCCACTTT
>TRBD1|-|TRBV7-9|TRBJ1-5
CASSPGQPGQPQHF
TGTGCCAGCAGCCCGGGACAGCCTGGCCAGCCCCAGCATTTT
>-|many|TRBV15|TRBJ2-2
CATSRDPTGELFF
TGTGCCACCAGCAGAGACCCTACCGGGGAGCTGTTTTTT
>TRBD1|once|TRBV7-9|TRBJ2-6
CASSLPGQGFVGVLTF
TGTGCCAGCAGCCTACCGGGACAGGGGTTCGTAGGCGTCCTGACTTTC
>TRBD1|-|TRBV2|TRBJ1-2
CASKSYPGQEYGYTF
TGTGCCAGCAAATCCTATCCGGGACAGGAGTATGGCTACACCTTC
>-|-|TRBV6-5|TRBJ1-1
CASGGTRRGEAFF
TGTGCCAGCGGAGGGACCCGACGAGGCGAAGCTTTCTTT
>-|-|TRBV18|TRBJ2-4
CASSPPPGLGIQYF
TGTGCCAGCTCACCACCGCCAGGGCTTGGCATTCAGTACTTC
>TRBD1|-|TRBV15|TRBJ1-1
CATREDRGETEAFF
TGTGCCACCAGAGAAGACAGGGGAGAAACTGAAGCTTTCTTT
>TRBD2|few|TRBV5-1|TRBJ2-1
CASSLSGTSGYNEQFF
TGCGCCAGCAGCCTGTCCGGGACTAGCGGTTACAATGAGCAGTTCTTC
>-|-|TRBV5-1|TRBJ2-6
CASSWKQGSGANVLTF
TGCGCCAGCAGCTGGAAGCAGGGCTCTGGGGCCAACGTCCTGACTTTC
>TRBD1|-|TRBV11-1|TRBJ1-6
CASSFQGASSPLHF
TGTGCCAGCAGCTTCCAGGGGGCGAGTTCACCCCTCCACTTT
>TRBD2|-|TRBV7-9|TRBJ2-3
CASSLRPAGEDTQYF
TGTGCCAGCAGCTTACGGCCAGCGGGGGAAGATACGCAGTATTTT
>TRBD2|-|TRBV5-5|TRBJ2-2
CASSLAGHGRDTGELFF
TGTGCCAGCAGCTTGGCGGGACACGGGAGGGACACCGGGGAGCTGTTTTTT
>-|-|TRBV21-1|TRBJ2-3
CASSKGRFRDYTDTQYF
TGTGCCAGCAGCAAAGGTAGGTTCAGGGATTACACAGATACGCAGTATTTT
>TRBD2|-|TRBV6-5|TRBJ2-1
CASSYSPAGLAFFF
TGTGCCAGCAGTTACTCACCGGCGGGACTAGCTTTCTTCTTC
>-|-|TRBV28|TRBJ1-4
CASSSYLDRNEKLFF
TGTGCCAGCAGTTCATACTTAGACAGGAATGAAAAACTGTTTTTT
>TRBD1|-|TRBV5-1|TRBJ1-1
CASSISGTGNFGTEAFF
TGCGCCAGCAGCATCTCCGGGACAGGGAATTTCGGCACTGAAGCTTTCTTT
>TRBD2|-|TRBV3-1/TRBV3-2|TRBJ2-3
CASSRTSASSTDTQYF
TGTGCCAGCAGCCGGACTAGCGCGTCTAGCACAGATACGCAGTATTTT
>TRBD2|-|TRBV6-5|TRBJ2-1
CASNLAGGGYNEQFF
TGTGCCAGCAACTTAGCGGGCGGAGGGTACAATGAGCAGTTCTTC
>-|-|TRBV2|TRBJ1-3
CASSAGVGNTIYF
TGTGCCAGCAGTGCAGGGGTCGGAAACACCATATATTTT
>TRBD1|-|TRBV28|TRBJ2-3
CASSPWDRYTDTQYF
TGTGCCAGCAGTCCCTGGGACAGGTACACAGATACGCAGTATTTT
>TRBD2|many|TRBV7-2|TRBJ2-1
CASSFSSGRYNEQFF
TGTGCCAGCAGCTTCTCTAGCGGGAGGTACAATGAGCAGTTCTTC